This T cell receptor (beta chain) was profiled in a study of T-cell memory formation after mild COVID-19. Across the study: TCR clusters showed largely donor specificity. Points from the study as a whole: Later expanders leaned toward CD4+, whereas clones contracting from day 15 to 85 were balanced CD4/CD8. The CD4+ clones that contracted clustered mainly within CM and EM, and the CD8+ clones concentrated in EMRA.

The CDR3 loop spans 15 amino acids. Germline CDR1 reads SGHRS; CDR2 reads YFSETQ. The V gene end was trimmed by 2 bases and the J gene end by 8 bases; junction bases not matched to a gene: 7. This clonotype showed up just a few times. The antigen remains unidentified. Using constant-segment primers, 5'RACE produced TCR alpha and TCR beta cDNA libraries carrying sample barcodes and UMIs. Using its own MiXCR run on the 5' RACE reads, TCRdb lists one record per CDR3 protein. The table records 470,000 or so distinct CDR3 sequences, approximately 18% of them present only once. This receptor was taken from an adult woman who had mild COVID-19 (a few samples of this study predate the infection). Cell type and time point are not known. J is TRBJ2-1 and V is TRBV5-1, with 10 bases aligning to TRBD2. Sequencing input: PBMCs or a T cell subset sorted from them (not recorded which). The CDR3 DNA follows: TGCGCCAGCAGCTTTACTAGCGGGGCCCGGGATGAGCAGTTCTTC. This encodes CASSFTSGARDEQFF. Looking up the rest from reference TRBV5-1 and TRBJ2-1 gives the full variable domain: KAGVTQTPRYLIKTRGQQVTLSCSPISGHRSVSWYQQTPGQGLQFLFEYFSETQRNKGNFPGRFSGRQFSNSRSEMNVSTLELGDSALYLCASSFTSGARDEQFFGPGTRLTVL.